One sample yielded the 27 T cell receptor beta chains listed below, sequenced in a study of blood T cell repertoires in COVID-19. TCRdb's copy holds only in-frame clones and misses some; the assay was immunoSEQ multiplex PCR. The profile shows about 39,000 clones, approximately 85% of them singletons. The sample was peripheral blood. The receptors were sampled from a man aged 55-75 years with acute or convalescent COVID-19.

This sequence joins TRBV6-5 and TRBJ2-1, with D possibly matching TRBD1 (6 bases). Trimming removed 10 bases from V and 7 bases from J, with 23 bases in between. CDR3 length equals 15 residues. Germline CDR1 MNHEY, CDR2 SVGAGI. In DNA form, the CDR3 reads TGTGCCACAGGGGAAGGGCGGCTAGAAGGAAATGAGCAGTTCTTC. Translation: CATGEGRLEGNEQFF.

This CDR3 reads CASSARTVHGYTF. The CDR3 DNA is TGTGCCAGCAGCGCCCGGACAGTCCATGGCTACACCTTC. V gene TRBV7-9 combines with J gene TRBJ1-2, with D possibly TRBD1 on 6 matching bases. Trimming left V 5 bases short and J 6 bases short, with 13 bases between. Germline V lookup: CDR1 SEHNR, CDR2 FQNEAQ (reference sequence). CDR3 length: 13 amino acids.

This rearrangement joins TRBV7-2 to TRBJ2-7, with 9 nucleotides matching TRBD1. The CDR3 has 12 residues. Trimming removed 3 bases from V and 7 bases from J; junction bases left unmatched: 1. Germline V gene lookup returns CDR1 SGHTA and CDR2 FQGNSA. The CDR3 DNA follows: TGTGCCAGCAGCTTCGACAGGGGGGAGCAGTACTTC. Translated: CASSFDRGEQYF.

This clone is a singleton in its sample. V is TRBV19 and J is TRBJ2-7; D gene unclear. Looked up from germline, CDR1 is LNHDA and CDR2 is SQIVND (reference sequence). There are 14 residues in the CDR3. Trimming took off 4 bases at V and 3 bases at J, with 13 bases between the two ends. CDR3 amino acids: CASSRSHPNYEQYF. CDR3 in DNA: TGTGCCAGTAGTAGGAGTCATCCTAACTACGAGCAGTACTTC.

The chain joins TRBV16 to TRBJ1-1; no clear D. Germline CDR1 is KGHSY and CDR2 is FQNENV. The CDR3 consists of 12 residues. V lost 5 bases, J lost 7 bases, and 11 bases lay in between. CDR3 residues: CASSAGRDEAFF. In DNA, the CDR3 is TGTGCCAGCAGCGCGGGCCGGGATGAAGCTTTCTTT.

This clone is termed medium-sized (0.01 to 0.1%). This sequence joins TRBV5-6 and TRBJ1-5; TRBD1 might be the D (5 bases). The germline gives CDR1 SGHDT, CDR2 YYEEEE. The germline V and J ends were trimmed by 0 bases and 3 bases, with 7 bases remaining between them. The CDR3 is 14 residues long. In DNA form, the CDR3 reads TGTGCCAGCAGCTTGGGACAGCTCAATCAGCCCCAGCATTTT. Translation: CASSLGQLNQPQHF.

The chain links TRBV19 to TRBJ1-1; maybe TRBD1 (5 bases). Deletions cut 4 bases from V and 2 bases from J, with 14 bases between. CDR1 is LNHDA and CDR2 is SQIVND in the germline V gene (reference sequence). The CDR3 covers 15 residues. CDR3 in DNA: TGTGCCAGTAGTACAGGGTTTTCGGGTAACACTGAAGCTTTCTTT. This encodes CASSTGFSGNTEAFF.

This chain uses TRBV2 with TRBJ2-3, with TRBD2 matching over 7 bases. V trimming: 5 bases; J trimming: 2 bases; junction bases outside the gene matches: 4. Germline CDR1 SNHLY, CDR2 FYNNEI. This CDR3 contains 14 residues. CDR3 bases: TGTGCCAGCAGTACTAGCGTGTCCACAGATACGCAGTATTTT. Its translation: CASSTSVSTDTQYF.

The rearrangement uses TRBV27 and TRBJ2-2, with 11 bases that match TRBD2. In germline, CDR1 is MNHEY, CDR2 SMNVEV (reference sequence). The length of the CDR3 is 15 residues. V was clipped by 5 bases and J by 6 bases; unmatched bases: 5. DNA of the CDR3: TGTGCCAGCAGTGGTAGCGGGGGGGCCCCCGGGGAGCTGTTTTTT. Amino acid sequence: CASSGSGGAPGELFF.

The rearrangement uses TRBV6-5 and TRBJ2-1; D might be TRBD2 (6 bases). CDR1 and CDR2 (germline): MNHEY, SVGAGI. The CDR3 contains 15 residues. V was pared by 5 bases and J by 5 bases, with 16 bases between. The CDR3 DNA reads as TGTGCCAGCAGTCCTCGGGGGACCCACAACAATGAGCAGTTCTTC. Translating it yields CASSPRGTHNNEQFF.

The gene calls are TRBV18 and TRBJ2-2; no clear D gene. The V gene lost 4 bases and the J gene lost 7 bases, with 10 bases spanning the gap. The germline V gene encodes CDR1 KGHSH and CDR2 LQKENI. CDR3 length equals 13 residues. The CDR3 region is CASSRIAVGELFF. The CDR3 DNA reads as TGTGCCAGCTCACGGATCGCGGTCGGGGAGCTGTTTTTT.

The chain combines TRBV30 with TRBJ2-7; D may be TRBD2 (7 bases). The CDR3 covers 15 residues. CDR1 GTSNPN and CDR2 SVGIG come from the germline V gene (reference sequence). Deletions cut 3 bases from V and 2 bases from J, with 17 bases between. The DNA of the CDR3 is TGTGCCTGGAGGGAAGAGGGGGGGGGAACCTACGAGCAGTACTTC. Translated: CAWREEGGGTYEQYF.

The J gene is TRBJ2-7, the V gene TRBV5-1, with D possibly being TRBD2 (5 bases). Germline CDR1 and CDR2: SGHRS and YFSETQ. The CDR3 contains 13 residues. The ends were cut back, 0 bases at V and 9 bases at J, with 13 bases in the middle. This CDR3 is CASSLDDTAGQYF. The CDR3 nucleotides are TGCGCCAGCAGCTTGGACGACACGGCGGGGCAGTACTTC.

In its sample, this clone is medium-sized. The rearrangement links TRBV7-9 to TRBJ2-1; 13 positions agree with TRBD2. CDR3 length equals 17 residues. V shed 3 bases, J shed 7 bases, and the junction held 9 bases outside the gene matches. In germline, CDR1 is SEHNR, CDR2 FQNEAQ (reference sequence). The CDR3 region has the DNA TGTGCCAGCAGCTTGCCACCGGGACTAGCGGGGATAAATGAGCAGTTCTTC. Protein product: CASSLPPGLAGINEQFF.

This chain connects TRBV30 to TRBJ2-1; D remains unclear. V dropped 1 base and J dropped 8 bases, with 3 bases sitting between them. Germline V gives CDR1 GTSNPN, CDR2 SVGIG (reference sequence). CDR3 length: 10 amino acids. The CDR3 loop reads CAWSGHEQFF. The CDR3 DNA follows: TGTGCCTGGAGTGGGCATGAGCAGTTCTTC. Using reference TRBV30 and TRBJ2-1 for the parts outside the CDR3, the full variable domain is SQTIHQWPATLVQPVGSPLSLECTVEGTSNPNLYWYRQAAGRGLQLLFYSVGIGQISSEVPQNLSASRPQDRQFILSSKKLLLSDSGFYLCAWSGHEQFFGPGTRLTVL.

The CDR3 DNA follows: TGTGCCAGCAGCCCGGGACAGCTCGTCCATCAGCCCCAGCATTTT. It is translated as CASSPGQLVHQPQHF. The rearrangement links TRBV3-1 (or the pseudogene TRBV3-2) to TRBJ1-5; 7 bases are shared with TRBD1. The length of the CDR3 is 15 residues. With 4 bases clipped from V and 5 bases from J, the junction kept 8 bases outside the gene matches. Germline values: CDR1 LGHDT, CDR2 YNNKEL (reference sequence).

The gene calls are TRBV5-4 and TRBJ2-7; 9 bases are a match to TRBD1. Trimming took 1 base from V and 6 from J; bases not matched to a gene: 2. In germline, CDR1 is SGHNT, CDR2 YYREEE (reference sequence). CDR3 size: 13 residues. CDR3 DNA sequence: TGTGCCAGCAGCTTGACAGGGGGCATCGAGCAGTACTTC. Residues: CASSLTGGIEQYF. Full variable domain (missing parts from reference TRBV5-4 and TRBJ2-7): ETGVTQSPTHLIKTRGQQVTLRCSSQSGHNTVSWYQQALGQGPQFIFQYYREEENGRGNFPPRFSGLQFPNYSSELNVNALELDDSALYLCASSLTGGIEQYFGPGTRLTVT.

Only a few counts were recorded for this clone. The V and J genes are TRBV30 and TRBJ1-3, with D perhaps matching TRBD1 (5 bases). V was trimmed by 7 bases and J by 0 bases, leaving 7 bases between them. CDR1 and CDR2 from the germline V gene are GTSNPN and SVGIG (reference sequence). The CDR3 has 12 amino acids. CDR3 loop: CASQGSGNTIYF. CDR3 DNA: TGTGCCTCTCAGGGCTCTGGAAACACCATATATTTT. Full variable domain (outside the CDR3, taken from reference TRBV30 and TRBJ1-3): SQTIHQWPATLVQPVGSPLSLECTVEGTSNPNLYWYRQAAGRGLQLLFYSVGIGQISSEVPQNLSASRPQDRQFILSSKKLLLSDSGFYLCASQGSGNTIYFGEGSWLTVV.

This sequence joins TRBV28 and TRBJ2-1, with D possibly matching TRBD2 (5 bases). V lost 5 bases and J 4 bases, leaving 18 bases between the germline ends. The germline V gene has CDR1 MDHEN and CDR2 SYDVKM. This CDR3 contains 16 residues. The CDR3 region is CASSGPQAVGYNEQFF. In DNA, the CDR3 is TGTGCCAGCAGTGGTCCACAAGCGGTCGGTTACAATGAGCAGTTCTTC.

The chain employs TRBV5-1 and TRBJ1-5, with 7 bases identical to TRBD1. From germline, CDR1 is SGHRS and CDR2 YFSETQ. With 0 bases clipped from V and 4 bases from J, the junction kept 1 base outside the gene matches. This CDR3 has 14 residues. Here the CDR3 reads CASSLAGGNQPQHF. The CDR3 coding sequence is TGCGCCAGCAGCTTGGCAGGGGGGAATCAGCCCCAGCATTTT.

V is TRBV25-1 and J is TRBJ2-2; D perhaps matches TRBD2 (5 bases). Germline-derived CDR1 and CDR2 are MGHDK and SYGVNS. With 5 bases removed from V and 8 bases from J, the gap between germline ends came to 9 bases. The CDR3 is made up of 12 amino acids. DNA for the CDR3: TGTGCCAGCAGTCCCCGGGGAGGGGAGCTGTTTTTT. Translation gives CASSPRGGELFF.

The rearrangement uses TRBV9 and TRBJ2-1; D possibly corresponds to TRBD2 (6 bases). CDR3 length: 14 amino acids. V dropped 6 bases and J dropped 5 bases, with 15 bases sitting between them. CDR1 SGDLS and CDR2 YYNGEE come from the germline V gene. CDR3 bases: TGTGCCAGCACAGCTACCGGCGGGGACAATGAGCAGTTCTTC. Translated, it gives CASTATGGDNEQFF.

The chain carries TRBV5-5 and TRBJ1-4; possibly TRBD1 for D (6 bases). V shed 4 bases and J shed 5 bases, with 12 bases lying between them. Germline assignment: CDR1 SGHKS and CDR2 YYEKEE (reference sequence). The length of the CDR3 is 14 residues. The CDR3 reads CASSPLGANEKLFF. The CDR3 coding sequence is TGTGCCAGCAGCCCCCTGGGGGCCAATGAAAAACTGTTTTTT.

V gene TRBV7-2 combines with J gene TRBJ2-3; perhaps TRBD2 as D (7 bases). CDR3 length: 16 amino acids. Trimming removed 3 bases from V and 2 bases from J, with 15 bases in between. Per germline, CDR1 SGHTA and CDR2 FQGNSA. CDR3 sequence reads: CASSLTGGGPTDTQYF. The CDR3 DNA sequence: TGTGCCAGCAGCTTGACTGGCGGGGGCCCCACAGATACGCAGTATTTT.

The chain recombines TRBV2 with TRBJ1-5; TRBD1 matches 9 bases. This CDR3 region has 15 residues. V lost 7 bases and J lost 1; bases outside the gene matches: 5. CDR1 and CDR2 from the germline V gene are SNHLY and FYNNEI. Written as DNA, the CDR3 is TGTGCCAGCAAAACACAGGGGGCAAGCAATCAGCCCCAGCATTTT. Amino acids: CASKTQGASNQPQHF.

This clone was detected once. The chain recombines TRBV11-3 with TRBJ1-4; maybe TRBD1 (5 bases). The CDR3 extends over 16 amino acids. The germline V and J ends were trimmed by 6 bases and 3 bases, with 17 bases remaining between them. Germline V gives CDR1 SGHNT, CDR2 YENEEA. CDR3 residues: CASRFQGFRANEKLFF. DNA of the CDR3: TGTGCCAGCAGATTTCAGGGTTTCAGGGCTAATGAAAAACTGTTTTTT.

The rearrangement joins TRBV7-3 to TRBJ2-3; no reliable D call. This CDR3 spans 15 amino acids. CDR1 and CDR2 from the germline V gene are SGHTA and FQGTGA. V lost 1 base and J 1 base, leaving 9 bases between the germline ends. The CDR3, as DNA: TGTGCCAGCAGCTTAAAAGGCGCGGGCACAGATACGCAGTATTTT. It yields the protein CASSLKGAGTDTQYF.